The clone carrying this TCR beta chain turned up a few times. What it binds is unknown. These data are taken from a study of cytomegalovirus exposure and HLA in healthy donors. Study-wide points: The study put 150 to 200 TCR beta chains on its list as cytomegalovirus-associated. A later analysis linked a missense DCLRE1C variant to TCR beta V- and J-gene trimming. HLA alleles were associated with 16,000 or so TCR beta sequences in a later analysis at 0.05 false discovery rate. Later analysis placed DRB1 highest and HLA-C lowest in TCR association rates, which differed by HLA locus.

60 Vbeta and 13 Jbeta primers were used in PCR. Profiling relied on immunoSEQ multiplex PCR, and the TCRdb table lists in-frame clones only, not all of them. The sample records 150,000 to 200,000 clones, roughly 68% being singletons. The CDR3 has 14 residues. V shed 2 bases and J 2 bases; nucleotides not matched to a gene: 3. CDR1 and CDR2 from the germline V gene are SGHKS and YYEKEE (reference sequence). The TCR was taken from a young man in good health and CMV-seropositive. The J gene is TRBJ1-2, the V gene TRBV5-5; 7 bases fit TRBD1. The sample consisted of PBMCs. CDR3 residues: CASSFMTGNYGYTF. The CDR3 bases are TGTGCCAGCAGCTTTATGACAGGGAACTATGGCTACACCTTC. Supplemented by reference TRBV5-5 and TRBJ1-2, the full variable domain reads DAGVTQSPTHLIKTRGQQVTLRCSPISGHKSVSWYQQVLGQGPQFIFQYYEKEERGRGNFPDRFSARQFPNYSSELNVNALLLGDSALYLCASSFMTGNYGYTFGSGTRLTVV.